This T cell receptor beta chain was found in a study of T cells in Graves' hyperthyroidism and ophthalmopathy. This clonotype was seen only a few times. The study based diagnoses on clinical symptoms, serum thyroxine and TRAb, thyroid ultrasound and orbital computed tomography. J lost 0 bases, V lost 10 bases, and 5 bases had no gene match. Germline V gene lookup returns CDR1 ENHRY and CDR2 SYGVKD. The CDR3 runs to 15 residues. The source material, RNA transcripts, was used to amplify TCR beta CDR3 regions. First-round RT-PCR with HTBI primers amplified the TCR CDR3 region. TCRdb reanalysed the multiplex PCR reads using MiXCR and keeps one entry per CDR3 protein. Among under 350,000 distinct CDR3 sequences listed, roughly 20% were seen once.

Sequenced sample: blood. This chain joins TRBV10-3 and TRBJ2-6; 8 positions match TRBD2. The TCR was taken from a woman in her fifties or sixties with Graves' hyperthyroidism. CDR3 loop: CATGGGTSGANVLTF. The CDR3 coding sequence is TGTGCCACCGGGGGGGGGACCTCTGGGGCCAACGTCCTGACTTTC.